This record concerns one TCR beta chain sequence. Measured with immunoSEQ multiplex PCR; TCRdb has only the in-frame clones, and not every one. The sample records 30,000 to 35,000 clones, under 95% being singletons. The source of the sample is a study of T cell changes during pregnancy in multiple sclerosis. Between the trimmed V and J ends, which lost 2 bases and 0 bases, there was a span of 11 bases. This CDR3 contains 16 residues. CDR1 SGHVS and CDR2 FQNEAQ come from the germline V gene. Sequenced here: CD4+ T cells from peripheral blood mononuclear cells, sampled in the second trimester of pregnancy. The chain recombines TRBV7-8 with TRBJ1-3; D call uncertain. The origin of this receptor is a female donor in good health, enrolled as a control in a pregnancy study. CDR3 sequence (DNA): TGTGCCAGCAGCTTAATTCGGAGGAGCTCTGGAAACACCATATATTTT. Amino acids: CASSLIRRSSGNTIYF.